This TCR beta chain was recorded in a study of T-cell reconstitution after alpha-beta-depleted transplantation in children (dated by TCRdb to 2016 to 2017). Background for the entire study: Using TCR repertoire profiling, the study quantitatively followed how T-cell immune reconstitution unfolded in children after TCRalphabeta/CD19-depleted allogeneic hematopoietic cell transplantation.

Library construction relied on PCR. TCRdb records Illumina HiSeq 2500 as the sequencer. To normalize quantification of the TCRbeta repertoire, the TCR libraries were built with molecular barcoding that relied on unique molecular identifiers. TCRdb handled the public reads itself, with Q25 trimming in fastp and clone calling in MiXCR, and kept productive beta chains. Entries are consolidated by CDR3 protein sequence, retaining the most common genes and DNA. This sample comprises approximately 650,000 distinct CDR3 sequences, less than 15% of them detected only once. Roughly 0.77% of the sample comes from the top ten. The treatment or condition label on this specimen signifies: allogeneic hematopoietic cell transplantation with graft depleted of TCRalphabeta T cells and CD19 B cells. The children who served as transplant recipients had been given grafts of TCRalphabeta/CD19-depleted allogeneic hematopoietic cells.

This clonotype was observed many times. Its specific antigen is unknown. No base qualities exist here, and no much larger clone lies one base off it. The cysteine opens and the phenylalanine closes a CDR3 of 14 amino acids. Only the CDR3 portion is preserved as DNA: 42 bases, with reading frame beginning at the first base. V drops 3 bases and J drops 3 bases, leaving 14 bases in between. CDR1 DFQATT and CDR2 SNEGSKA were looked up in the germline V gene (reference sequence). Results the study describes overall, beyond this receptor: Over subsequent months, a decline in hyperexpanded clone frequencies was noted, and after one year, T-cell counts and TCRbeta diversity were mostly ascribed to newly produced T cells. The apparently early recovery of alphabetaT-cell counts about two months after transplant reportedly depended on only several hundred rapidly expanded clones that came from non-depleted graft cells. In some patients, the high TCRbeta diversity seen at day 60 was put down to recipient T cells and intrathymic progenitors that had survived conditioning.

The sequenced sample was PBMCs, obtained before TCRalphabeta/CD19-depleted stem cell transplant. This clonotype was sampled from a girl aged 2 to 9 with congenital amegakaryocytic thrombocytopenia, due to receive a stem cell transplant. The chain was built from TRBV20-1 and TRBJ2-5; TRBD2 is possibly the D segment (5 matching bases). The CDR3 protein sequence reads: CSASSGNAKETQYF. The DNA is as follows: TGCAGTGCTAGCTCCGGGAACGCCAAAGAGACCCAGTACTTC.